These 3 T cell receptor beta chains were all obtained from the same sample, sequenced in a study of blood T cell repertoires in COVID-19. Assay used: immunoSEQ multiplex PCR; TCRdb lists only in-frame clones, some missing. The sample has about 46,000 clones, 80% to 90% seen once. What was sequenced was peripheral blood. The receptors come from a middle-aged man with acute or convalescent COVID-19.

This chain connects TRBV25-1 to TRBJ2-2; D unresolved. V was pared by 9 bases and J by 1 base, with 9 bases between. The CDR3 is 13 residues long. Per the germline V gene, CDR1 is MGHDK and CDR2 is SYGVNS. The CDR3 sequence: CASQRGNTGELFF. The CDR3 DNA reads TGTGCCAGTCAGAGAGGGAACACCGGGGAGCTGTTTTTT.

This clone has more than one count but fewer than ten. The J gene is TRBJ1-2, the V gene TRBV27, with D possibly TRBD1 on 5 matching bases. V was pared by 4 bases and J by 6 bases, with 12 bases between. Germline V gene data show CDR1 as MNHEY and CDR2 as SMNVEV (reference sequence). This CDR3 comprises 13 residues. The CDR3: CASSWTGEDGYTF. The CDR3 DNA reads TGTGCCAGCAGTTGGACGGGGGAGGATGGCTACACCTTC.

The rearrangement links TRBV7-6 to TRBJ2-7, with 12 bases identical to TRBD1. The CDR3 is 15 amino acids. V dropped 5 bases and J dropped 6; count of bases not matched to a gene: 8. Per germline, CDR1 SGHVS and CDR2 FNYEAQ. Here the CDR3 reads CASSQGGTGGAEQYF. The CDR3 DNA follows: TGTGCCAGCAGCCAGGGGGGGACAGGGGGCGCCGAGCAGTACTTC. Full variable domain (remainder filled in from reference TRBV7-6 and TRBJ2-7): GAGVSQSPRYKVTKRGQDVALRCDPISGHVSLYWYRQALGQGPEFLTYFNYEAQQDKSGLPNDRFSAERPEGSISTLTIQRTEQRDSAMYRCASSQGGTGGAEQYFGPGTRLTVT.